This entry features one T cell receptor beta chain sequence. These data come from a study of CD8 T cells in Susac syndrome. Sequencing targeted TCR beta in T cells from blood (CD8+ and CD4+). CD8+ and CD4+ T cells were negatively isolated; TEMRA cells were FACS-enriched. Random hexamers were used to reverse transcribe the RNA input (about 0.45 to 1 ug). TCRdb called the immunoSEQ multiplex PCR reads again in MiXCR, with one record for every CDR3 protein. Of approximately 120,000 distinct CDR3 sequences in the sample, 80% to 95% were seen once. CDR1 SGHAT and CDR2 FQNNGV come from the germline V gene. The length of the CDR3 is 14 residues. V shed 4 bases and J shed 4 bases, with 13 bases lying between them.

This receptor was obtained from a human donor in good health. The chain joins TRBV11-2 to TRBJ1-1; tentatively, D is TRBD1 (5 bases). Source material: CD4+ T cells from PBMCs. Here the CDR3 reads CASSSQGSGTEAFF. CDR3 DNA sequence: TGTGCCAGCAGCTCCCAGGGTAGCGGCACTGAAGCTTTCTTT.